This T cell receptor (beta chain) originates from a study of CD8+ T cells in alopecia areata. cDNA serving as the sequencing template came from extracted, reverse transcribed RNA. This table comes from immunoSEQ multiplex PCR, and its TCRdb copy is limited to in-frame clones, with some not included. The sample has tens of thousands of clones; roughly 60% are singletons. This receptor was obtained from a human donor with alopecia areata. The sequencing used CD8+ T cells sorted from blood, collected at week 0.

CDR3 nucleotides: TGTGCCAGCAGCGGCGGGACTACTAACACAGATACGCAGTATTTT. Protein sequence: CASSGGTTNTDTQYF. The rearrangement links TRBV9 to TRBJ2-3; TRBD2 agrees at 7 bases. J lost 2 bases, V lost 3 bases, and 6 bases had no gene match. Germline-derived CDR1 and CDR2 are SGDLS and YYNGEE. This CDR3 contains 15 residues.